These 23 T cell receptor beta chains were all obtained from the same sample, sequenced in a study of pediatric ulcerative colitis. Rectal tissue came from one to two pinch biopsies taken at colonoscopy. Clones were sequenced by immunoSEQ multiplex PCR, and TCRdb holds only the in-frame ones, with some missing. Among tens of thousands of clones listed, more than 65% were seen once. The specimen was gut tissue. Receptors originate from a boy aged 10-17 years with severe ulcerative colitis.

The chain carries TRBV6-6 and TRBJ1-2; D may be TRBD1 (5 bases). The germline CDR1 and CDR2 sequences are MNHNY and SVGAGI (reference sequence). The CDR3 length is 13 residues. V was shortened by 6 bases and J by 6 bases, with 14 bases between the two germline ends. In nucleotides, the CDR3 is TGTGCCAGCAGCCGAATCGGCAGGGATGGCTACACCTTC. Protein sequence: CASSRIGRDGYTF.

The chain couples TRBV11-1 to TRBJ2-2; TRBD2 matches 8 bases. CDR3 length equals 16 residues. The germline V gene has CDR1 SGHAT and CDR2 FQDESV (reference sequence). With 4 bases clipped from V and 4 bases from J, the junction kept 8 bases outside the gene matches. The CDR3 here is CASSWGVAGRTGELFF. The DNA for the CDR3 is TGTGCCAGCAGCTGGGGAGTAGCGGGACGCACCGGGGAGCTGTTTTTT.

V is TRBV14 and J is TRBJ2-7; unclear D gene. CDR1 and CDR2 from the germline V gene are SGHDN and FVKESK. V was trimmed by 4 bases and J by 5 bases, leaving 15 bases between them. This CDR3 is 14 amino acids long. The CDR3, as DNA: TGTGCCAGCAGCCTGCTAGGGTCGACCCACGAGCAGTACTTC. It is translated as CASSLLGSTHEQYF.

This chain joins TRBV2 and TRBJ2-6; D unclear. In germline, CDR1 is SNHLY, CDR2 FYNNEI. The CDR3 has 14 residues. The V gene lost 4 bases and the J gene lost 0 bases, with 4 bases spanning the gap. CDR3 amino acids: CASSGHSGANVLTF. CDR3 DNA: TGTGCCAGCAGTGGACACTCTGGGGCCAACGTCCTGACTTTC.

The CDR3 spells CASSYSSGDGYTF. The CDR3 DNA reads as TGTGCCAGCAGTTACTCGTCAGGAGATGGCTACACCTTC. The rearrangement links TRBV6-5 to TRBJ1-2; the D is unclear. The CDR3 covers 13 residues. Germline CDR1 is MNHEY and CDR2 is SVGAGI. The V end was cut by 0 bases, the J end by 6 bases, with 8 bases between.

The rearrangement links TRBV19 to TRBJ2-2; 8 bases agree with TRBD2. This CDR3 comprises 14 residues. Germline-derived CDR1 and CDR2 are LNHDA and SQIVND (reference sequence). The J segment lost 9 bases and the V segment lost 3 bases, leaving 6 bases of the junction unmatched. CDR3: CASSIYQREWELFF. The CDR3 coding sequence is TGTGCCAGTAGTATTTATCAGCGGGAGTGGGAGCTGTTTTTT.

The chain recombines TRBV29-1 with TRBJ2-3, with 10 bases matching TRBD2. J gave up 0 bases and V 3 bases, and 15 bases lay outside the gene matches. CDR3 length equals 19 residues. Per germline, CDR1 SQVTM and CDR2 ANQGSEA. The CDR3 region is CSVELPTSGSLFSTDTQYF. In DNA, the CDR3 is TGCAGCGTTGAGCTTCCGACTAGCGGGTCCCTTTTTAGCACAGATACGCAGTATTTT.

The chain joins TRBV5-6 to TRBJ2-5; no definite D call. The CDR3 is 14 residues long. The germline CDR1 and CDR2 sequences are SGHDT and YYEEEE. Deletions cut 4 bases from V and 7 bases from J, with 17 bases between. CDR3: CASSKTPGPPTQYF. The DNA for the CDR3 is TGTGCCAGCAGCAAAACCCCCGGGCCTCCGACCCAGTACTTC.

This sequence joins TRBV30 and TRBJ2-3, with D perhaps assigned TRBD1 or TRBD2 (5 bases each). Trimming removed 1 base at V and 6 bases at J, with 5 bases between. The CDR3 has 11 residues. CDR1 GTSNPN and CDR2 SVGIG come from the germline V gene (reference sequence). The CDR3: CAWSGGDTQYF. The DNA of the CDR3 is TGTGCCTGGAGTGGGGGGGATACGCAGTATTTT.

This clone was counted only a few times. The chain links TRBV5-8 to TRBJ2-1; 7 positions match TRBD1. The CDR3 totals 11 residues. Germline V gene data show CDR1 as SGHTS and CDR2 as YDEGEE. J gave up 8 bases and V 9 bases, and 5 bases lay outside the gene matches. CDR3 DNA: TGTGCCACCAGGGGGTTGTATGAGCAGTTCTTC. The encoded protein is CATRGLYEQFF.

This chain uses TRBV7-8 with TRBJ1-2, with 10 bases fitting TRBD1. The J segment lost 8 bases and the V segment lost 1 base, leaving 13 bases of the junction unmatched. The CDR3 is 17 residues long. Germline CDR1 reads SGHVS; CDR2 reads FQNEAQ. The CDR3 sequence: CASSLGGAGQGNGGYTF. CDR3 coding DNA: TGTGCCAGCAGCTTAGGGGGCGCGGGACAGGGGAATGGCGGCTACACCTTC.

The rearrangement joins TRBV11-3 to TRBJ1-1; D possibly corresponds to TRBD1 (5 bases). Per germline, CDR1 SGHNT and CDR2 YENEEA. This CDR3 has 16 residues. The germline V and J ends were trimmed by 1 base and 11 bases, with 23 bases remaining between them. CDR3 sequence reads: CASSLVRGGGIRNAFF. The CDR3 region has the DNA TGTGCCAGCAGCTTAGTCCGCGGGGGTGGAATTAGAAACGCTTTCTTT.

Only a few counts were recorded for this clone. The V and J genes are TRBV19 and TRBJ2-7; D gene ambiguous. V lost 10 bases and J lost 0, with 10 bases in between. The CDR3 loop spans 12 amino acids. In germline, CDR1 is LNHDA, CDR2 SQIVND (reference sequence). CDR3 loop: CATRPNSYEQYF. The CDR3 coding sequence is TGTGCCACGAGACCCAACTCCTACGAGCAGTACTTC.

This chain uses TRBV18 with TRBJ2-2, with D perhaps TRBD1 or TRBD2 (5 bases each). Germline CDR1 is KGHSH and CDR2 is LQKENI. There are 10 residues in the CDR3. V gave up 9 bases and J gave up 10 bases, with 9 bases separating them. CDR3 sequence (DNA): TGTGCCAGGGGGGACGAGGAGCTGTTTTTT. Translation gives CARGDEELFF.

The V call is TRBV6-1, the J call TRBJ2-3; D assignment may be TRBD1 or TRBD2 (5 bases each). The CDR3 is made up of 15 amino acids. Trimming took 3 bases from V and 3 from J, leaving 13 bases between them. CDR1 and CDR2 (germline): MNHNS, SASEGT. CDR3: CASSDPRDRTDTQYF. The DNA for the CDR3 is TGTGCCAGCAGTGACCCCAGGGACCGGACAGATACGCAGTATTTT.

The rearrangement joins TRBV29-1 to TRBJ1-4; no reliable D call. The CDR3 extends over 11 amino acids. V shed 7 bases and J shed 7 bases, with 10 bases lying between them. CDR1 is SQVTM and CDR2 is ANQGSEA in the germline V gene. The DNA for the CDR3 is TGCAGCGCCGAAAGGAGTGAAAAACTGTTTTTT. This encodes CSAERSEKLFF.

The chain links TRBV9 to TRBJ2-2, with TRBD1 as a possible D gene (6 bases). V dropped 2 bases and J dropped 6 bases, with 14 bases sitting between them. The CDR3 loop spans 15 amino acids. Germline values: CDR1 SGDLS, CDR2 YYNGEE. The CDR3 DNA is TGTGCCAGCAGCGTCGCACAGGGTGTCGCCGGGGAGCTGTTTTTT. Translating gives CASSVAQGVAGELFF.

This clone was seen only a few times. This sequence joins TRBV5-8 and TRBJ1-2, with D maybe TRBD1 (5 bases). Germline V gene data show CDR1 as SGHTS and CDR2 as YDEGEE. The V gene lost 7 bases and the J gene lost 4 bases, with 14 bases spanning the gap. This CDR3 spans 13 amino acids. This chain's CDR3 is CASGQGDGYGYTF. The DNA of the CDR3 is TGTGCCAGCGGACAAGGGGATGGCTATGGCTACACCTTC. The complete variable domain, with remaining parts taken from reference TRBV5-8 and TRBJ1-2, reads EAGVTQSPTHLIKTRGQQATLRCSPISGHTSVYWYQQALGLGLQFLLWYDEGEERNRGNFPPRFSGRQFPNYSSELNVNALELEDSALYLCASGQGDGYGYTFGSGTRLTVV.

The chain joins TRBV9 to TRBJ1-2; TRBD1 is a possible D gene (6 bases). Germline V gene sequence: CDR1 SGDLS, CDR2 YYNGEE. The length of the CDR3 is 16 residues. V was shortened by 3 bases and J by 2 bases, with 17 bases between the two germline ends. CDR3 protein: CASSAEGGGLNYGYTF. CDR3 in DNA: TGTGCCAGCAGCGCCGAAGGGGGGGGGCTGAACTATGGCTACACCTTC.

This rearrangement joins TRBV6-5 to TRBJ1-2, with D maybe TRBD1 (6 bases). V was clipped by 2 bases and J by 10 bases, with 17 bases between them. The length of the CDR3 is 14 residues. CDR1 MNHEY and CDR2 SVGAGI come from the germline V gene. The CDR3 region has the DNA TGTGCCAGCAGTTACGTCCGGGACAATAATGTCTACACCTTC. Translation gives CASSYVRDNNVYTF.

The gene calls are TRBV4-2 and TRBJ1-2; D remains ambiguous. In germline, CDR1 is LGHNA, CDR2 YNFKEQ. This CDR3 comprises 18 residues. Trimming took off 4 bases at V and 2 bases at J, with 23 bases between the two ends. CDR3 sequence (DNA): TGTGCCAGCAGCCCGACATTAATCCGATTTACGCGGAACTATGGCTACACCTTC. Translation: CASSPTLIRFTRNYGYTF.

This chain joins TRBV7-2 and TRBJ2-1; D call uncertain. Germline assignment: CDR1 SGHTA and CDR2 FQGNSA. Trimming left V 0 bases short and J 6 bases short, with 18 bases between. The CDR3 has 17 residues. The CDR3 DNA sequence: TGTGCCAGCAGCTTAGCGAGGTTGGCTCAGTGGGGCAATGAGCAGTTCTTC. Translating it yields CASSLARLAQWGNEQFF.

This chain links TRBV25-1 with TRBJ2-5, with D uncertain. CDR1 MGHDK and CDR2 SYGVNS come from the germline V gene. V was cut by 10 bases and J by 0 bases, with 9 bases left in between. The CDR3 is 12 residues long. The CDR3 DNA sequence: TGTGCCACCGCAGGAAACCAAGAGACCCAGTACTTC. Protein product: CATAGNQETQYF.